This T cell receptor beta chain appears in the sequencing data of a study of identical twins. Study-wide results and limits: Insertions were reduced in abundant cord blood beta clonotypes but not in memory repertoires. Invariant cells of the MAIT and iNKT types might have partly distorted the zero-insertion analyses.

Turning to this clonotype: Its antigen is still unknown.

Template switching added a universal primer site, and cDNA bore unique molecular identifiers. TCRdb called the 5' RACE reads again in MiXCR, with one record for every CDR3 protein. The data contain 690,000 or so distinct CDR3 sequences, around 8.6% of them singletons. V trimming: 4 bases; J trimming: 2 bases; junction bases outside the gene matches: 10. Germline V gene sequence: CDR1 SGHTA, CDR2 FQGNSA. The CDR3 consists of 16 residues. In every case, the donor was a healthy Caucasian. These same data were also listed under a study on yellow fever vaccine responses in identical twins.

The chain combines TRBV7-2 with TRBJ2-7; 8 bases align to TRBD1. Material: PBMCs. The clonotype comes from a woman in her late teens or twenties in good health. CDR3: CASSSLTGVYPYEQYF. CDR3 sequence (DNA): TGTGCCAGCAGCTCCCTGACAGGGGTATACCCCTACGAGCAGTACTTC.